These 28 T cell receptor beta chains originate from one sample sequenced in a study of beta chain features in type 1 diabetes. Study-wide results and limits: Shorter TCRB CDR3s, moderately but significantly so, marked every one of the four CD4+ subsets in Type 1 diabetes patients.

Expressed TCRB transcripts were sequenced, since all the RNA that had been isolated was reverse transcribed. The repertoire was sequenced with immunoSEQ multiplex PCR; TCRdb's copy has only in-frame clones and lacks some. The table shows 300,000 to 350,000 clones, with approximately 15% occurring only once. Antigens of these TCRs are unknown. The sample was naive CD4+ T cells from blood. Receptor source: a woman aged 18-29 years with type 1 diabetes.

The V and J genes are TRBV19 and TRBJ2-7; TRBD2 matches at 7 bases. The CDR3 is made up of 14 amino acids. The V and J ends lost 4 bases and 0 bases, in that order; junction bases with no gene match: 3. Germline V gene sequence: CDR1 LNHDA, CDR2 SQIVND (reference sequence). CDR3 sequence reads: CASSTGGPSYEQYV. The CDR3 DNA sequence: TGTGCCAGTAGTACGGGAGGCCCCTCCTACGAGCAGTACGTC.

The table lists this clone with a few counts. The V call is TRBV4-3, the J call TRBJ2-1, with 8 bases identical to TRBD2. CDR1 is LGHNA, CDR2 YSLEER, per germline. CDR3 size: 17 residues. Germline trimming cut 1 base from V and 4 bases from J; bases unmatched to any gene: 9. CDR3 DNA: TGCGCCAGCAGCCAAGTGGCTAGCGGGCCGATATACAATGAGCAGTTCTTC. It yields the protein CASSQVASGPIYNEQFF.

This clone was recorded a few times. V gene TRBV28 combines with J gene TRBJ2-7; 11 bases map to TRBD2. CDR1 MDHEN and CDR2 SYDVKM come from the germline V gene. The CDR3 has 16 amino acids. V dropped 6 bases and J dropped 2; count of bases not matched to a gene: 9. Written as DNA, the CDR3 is TGTGCCAGCAGGGGACTCCTAGCGGGAGGCCCCTACGAGCAGTACTTC. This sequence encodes CASRGLLAGGPYEQYF.

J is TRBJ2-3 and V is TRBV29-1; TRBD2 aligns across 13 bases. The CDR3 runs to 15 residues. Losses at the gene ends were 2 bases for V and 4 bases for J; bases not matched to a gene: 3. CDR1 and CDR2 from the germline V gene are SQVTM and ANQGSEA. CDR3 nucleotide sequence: TGCAGCGTTGAACGACTAGCGGGAGGCCCAGATACGCAGTATTTT. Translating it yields CSVERLAGGPDTQYF.

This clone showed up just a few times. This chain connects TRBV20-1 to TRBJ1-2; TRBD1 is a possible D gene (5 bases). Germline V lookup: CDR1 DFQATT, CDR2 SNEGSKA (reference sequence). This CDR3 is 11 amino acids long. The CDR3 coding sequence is TGCAGCTGGCCGGGGGACTATGGCTACACCTTC. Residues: CSWPGDYGYTF.

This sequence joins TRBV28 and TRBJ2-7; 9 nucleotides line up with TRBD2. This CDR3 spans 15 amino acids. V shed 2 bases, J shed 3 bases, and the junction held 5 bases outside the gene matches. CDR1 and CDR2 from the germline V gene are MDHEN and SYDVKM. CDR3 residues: CASSLAGGPDYEQYF. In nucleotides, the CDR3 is TGTGCCAGCAGTTTAGCGGGAGGGCCCGACTACGAGCAGTACTTC.

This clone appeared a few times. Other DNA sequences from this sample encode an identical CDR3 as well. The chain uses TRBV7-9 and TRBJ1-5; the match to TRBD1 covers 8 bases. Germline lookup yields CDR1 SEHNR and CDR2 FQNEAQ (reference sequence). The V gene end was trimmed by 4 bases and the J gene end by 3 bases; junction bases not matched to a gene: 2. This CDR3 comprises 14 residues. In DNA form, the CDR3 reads TGTGCCAGCAGCTGGACAGGGCCCAATCAGCCCCAGCATTTT. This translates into CASSWTGPNQPQHF.

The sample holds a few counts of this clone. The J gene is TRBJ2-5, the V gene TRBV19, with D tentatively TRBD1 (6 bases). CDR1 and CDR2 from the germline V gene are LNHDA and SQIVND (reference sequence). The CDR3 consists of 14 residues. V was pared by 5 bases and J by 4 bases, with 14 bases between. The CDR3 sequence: CASSLGHSGETQYF. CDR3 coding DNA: TGTGCCAGTAGTCTGGGACATAGTGGAGAGACCCAGTACTTC.

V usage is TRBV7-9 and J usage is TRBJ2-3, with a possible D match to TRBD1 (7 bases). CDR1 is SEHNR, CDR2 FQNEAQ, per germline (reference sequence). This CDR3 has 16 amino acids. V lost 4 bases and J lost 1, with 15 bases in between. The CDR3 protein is CASSSGGTLGTDTQYF. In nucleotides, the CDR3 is TGTGCCAGCAGCTCAGGGGGGACACTTGGCACAGATACGCAGTATTTT.

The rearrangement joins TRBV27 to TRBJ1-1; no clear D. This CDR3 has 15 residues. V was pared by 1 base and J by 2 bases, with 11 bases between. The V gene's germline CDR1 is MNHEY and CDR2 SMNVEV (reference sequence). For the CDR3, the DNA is TGTGCCAGCAGTTTATGGGGAGTGACCAACACTGAAGCTTTCTTT. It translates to CASSLWGVTNTEAFF.

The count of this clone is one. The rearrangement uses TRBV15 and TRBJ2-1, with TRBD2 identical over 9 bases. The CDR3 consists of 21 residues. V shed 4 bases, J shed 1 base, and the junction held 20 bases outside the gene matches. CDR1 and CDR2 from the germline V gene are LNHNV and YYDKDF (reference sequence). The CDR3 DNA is TGTGCCACCAGCAACGCCGGGAGGGGTAGCGGGAGAAACCGGTCCTACAATGAGCAGTTCTTC. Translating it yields CATSNAGRGSGRNRSYNEQFF.

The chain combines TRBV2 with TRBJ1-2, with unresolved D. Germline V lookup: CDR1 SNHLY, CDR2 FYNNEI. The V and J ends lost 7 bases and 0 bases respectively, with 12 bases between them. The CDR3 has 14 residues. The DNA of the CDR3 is TGTGCCAGCAACCCAAGAGGAGCTAACTATGGCTACACCTTC. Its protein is CASNPRGANYGYTF. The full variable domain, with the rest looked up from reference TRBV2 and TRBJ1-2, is EPEVTQTPSHQVTQMGQEVILRCVPISNHLYFYWYRQILGQKVEFLVSFYNNEISEKSEIFDDQFSVERPDGSNFTLKIRSTKLEDSAMYFCASNPRGANYGYTFGSGTRLTVV.

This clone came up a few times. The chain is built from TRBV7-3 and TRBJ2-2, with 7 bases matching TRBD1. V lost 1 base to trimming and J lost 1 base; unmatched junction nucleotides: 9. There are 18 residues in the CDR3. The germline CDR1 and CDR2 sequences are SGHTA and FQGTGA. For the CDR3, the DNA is TGTGCCAGCAGCTTAAGGTCAAAGACAGGGAGGAACACCGGGGAGCTGTTTTTT. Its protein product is CASSLRSKTGRNTGELFF. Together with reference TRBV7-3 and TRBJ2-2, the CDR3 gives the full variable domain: GAGVSQTPSNKVTEKGKYVELRCDPISGHTALYWYRQSLGQGPEFLIYFQGTGAADDSGLPNDRFFAVRPEGSVSTLKIQRTERGDSAVYLCASSLRSKTGRNTGELFFGEGSRLTVL.

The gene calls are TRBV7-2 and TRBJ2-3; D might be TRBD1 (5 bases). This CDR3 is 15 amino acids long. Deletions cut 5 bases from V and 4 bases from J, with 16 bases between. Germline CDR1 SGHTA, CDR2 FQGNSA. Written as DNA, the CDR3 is TGTGCCAGCAGCCCCACCAGGGTTAGGGCAGATACGCAGTATTTT. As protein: CASSPTRVRADTQYF.

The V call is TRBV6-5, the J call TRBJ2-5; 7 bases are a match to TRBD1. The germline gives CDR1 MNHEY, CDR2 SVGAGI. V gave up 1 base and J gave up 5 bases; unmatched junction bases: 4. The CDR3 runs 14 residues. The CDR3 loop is CASSYLDRQETQYF. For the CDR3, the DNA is TGTGCCAGCAGTTACTTGGACAGGCAGGAGACCCAGTACTTC.

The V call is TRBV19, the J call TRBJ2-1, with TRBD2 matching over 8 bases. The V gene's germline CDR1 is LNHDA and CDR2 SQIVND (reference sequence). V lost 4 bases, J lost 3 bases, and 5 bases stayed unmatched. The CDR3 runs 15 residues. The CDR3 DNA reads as TGTGCCAGTAGTACAGGGACTAGAGGCTACAATGAGCAGTTCTTC. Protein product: CASSTGTRGYNEQFF.

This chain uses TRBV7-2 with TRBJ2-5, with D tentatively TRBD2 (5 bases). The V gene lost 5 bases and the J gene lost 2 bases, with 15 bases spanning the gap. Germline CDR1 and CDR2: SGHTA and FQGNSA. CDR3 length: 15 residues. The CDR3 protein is CASSAPRTVQETQYF. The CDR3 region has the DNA TGTGCCAGCAGCGCGCCACGGACTGTACAAGAGACCCAGTACTTC.

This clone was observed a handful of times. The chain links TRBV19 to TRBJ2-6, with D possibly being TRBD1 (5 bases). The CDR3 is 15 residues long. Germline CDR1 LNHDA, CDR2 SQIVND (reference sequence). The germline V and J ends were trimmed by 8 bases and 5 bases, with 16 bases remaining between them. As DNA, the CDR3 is TGTGCCAGTCGGCCAGGGCCGGAGAGGGCCAACGTCCTGACTTTC. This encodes CASRPGPERANVLTF.

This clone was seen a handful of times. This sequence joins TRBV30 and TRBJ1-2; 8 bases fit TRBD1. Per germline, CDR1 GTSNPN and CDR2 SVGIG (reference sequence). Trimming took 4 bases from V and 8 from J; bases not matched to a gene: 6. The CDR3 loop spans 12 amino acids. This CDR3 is CAWKGQGNGYTF. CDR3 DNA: TGTGCCTGGAAAGGACAGGGTAACGGCTACACCTTC.

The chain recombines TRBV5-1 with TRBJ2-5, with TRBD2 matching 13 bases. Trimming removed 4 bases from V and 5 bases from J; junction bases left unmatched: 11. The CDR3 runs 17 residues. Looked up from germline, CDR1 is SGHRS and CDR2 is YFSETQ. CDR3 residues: CASSLGLAGPIRETQYF. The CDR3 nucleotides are TGCGCCAGCAGCCTGGGACTAGCGGGGCCTATTCGGGAGACCCAGTACTTC.

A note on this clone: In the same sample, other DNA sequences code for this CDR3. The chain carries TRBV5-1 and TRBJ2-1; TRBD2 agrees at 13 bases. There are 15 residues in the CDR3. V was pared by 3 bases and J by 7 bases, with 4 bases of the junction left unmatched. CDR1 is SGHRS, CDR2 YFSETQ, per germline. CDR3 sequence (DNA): TGCGCCAGCAGCTCACTAGCGGGAGGGTCTAATGAGCAGTTCTTC. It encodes CASSSLAGGSNEQFF. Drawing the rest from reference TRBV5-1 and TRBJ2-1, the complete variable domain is KAGVTQTPRYLIKTRGQQVTLSCSPISGHRSVSWYQQTPGQGLQFLFEYFSETQRNKGNFPGRFSGRQFSNSRSEMNVSTLELGDSALYLCASSSLAGGSNEQFFGPGTRLTVL.

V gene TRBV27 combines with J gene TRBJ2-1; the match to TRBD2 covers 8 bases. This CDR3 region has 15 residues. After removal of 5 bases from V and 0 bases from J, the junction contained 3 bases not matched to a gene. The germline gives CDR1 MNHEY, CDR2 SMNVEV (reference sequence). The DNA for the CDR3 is TGTGCCAGCAGTCCTCTAGCGGGCTCCTACAATGAGCAGTTCTTC. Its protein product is CASSPLAGSYNEQFF.

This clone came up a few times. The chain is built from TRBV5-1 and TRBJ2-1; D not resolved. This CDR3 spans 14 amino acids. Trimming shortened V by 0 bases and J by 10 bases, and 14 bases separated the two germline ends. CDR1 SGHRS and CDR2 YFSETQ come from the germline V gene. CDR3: CASSLGLSTMEQFF. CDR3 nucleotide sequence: TGCGCCAGCAGCTTGGGACTGTCTACAATGGAGCAGTTCTTC.

Here the CDR3 DNA reads TGTGCCTGGAGTAAGGGACAGCAGTTTTATAGCAATCAGCCCCAGCATTTT. It encodes CAWSKGQQFYSNQPQHF. The chain recombines TRBV30 with TRBJ1-5, with 7 bases aligning to TRBD1. Germline V lookup: CDR1 GTSNPN, CDR2 SVGIG (reference sequence). V was pared by 2 bases and J by 0 bases, with 10 bases of the junction left unmatched. The CDR3 runs to 17 residues.

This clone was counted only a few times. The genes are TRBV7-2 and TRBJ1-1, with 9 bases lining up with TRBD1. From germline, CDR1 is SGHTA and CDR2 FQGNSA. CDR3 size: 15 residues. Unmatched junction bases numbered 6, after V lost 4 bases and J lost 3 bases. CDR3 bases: TGTGCCAGCAGCTCCCGAACAGGGGGCTACACTGAAGCTTTCTTT. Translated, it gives CASSSRTGGYTEAFF.

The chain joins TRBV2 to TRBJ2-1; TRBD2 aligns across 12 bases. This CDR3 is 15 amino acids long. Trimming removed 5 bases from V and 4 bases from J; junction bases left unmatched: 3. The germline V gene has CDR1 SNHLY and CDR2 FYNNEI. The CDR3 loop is CASSRTSGEYNEQFF. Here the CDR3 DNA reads TGTGCCAGCAGTCGGACTAGCGGGGAATACAATGAGCAGTTCTTC.

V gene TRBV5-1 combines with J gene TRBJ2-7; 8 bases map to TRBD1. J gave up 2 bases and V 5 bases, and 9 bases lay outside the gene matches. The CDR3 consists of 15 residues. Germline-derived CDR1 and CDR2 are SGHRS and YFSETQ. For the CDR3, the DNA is TGCGCCAGCAGTCTGGACAGGGCGACCACCTACGAGCAGTACTTC. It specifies CASSLDRATTYEQYF.

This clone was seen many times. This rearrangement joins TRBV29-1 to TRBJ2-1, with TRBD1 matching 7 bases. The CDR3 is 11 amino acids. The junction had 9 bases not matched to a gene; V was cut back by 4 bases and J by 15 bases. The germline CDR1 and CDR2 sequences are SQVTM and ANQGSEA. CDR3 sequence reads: CSVGSRGQLFF. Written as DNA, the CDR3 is TGCAGCGTTGGAAGTAGGGGACAGCTGTTCTTC.